The rows below give T cell receptor beta chains drawn from one sample of a study of T cell responses to AZD1222 COVID-19 vaccine. TCRdb keeps only in-frame clones here, not all; method: immunoSEQ multiplex PCR. The sample lists some 100,000 clones; approximately 90% were seen once. The sample was peripheral blood, taken 28 days after the second AZD1222 dose. These receptors were taken from an adult who received the AZD1222 COVID-19 vaccine. CDR3s include the opening cysteine and the closing phenylalanine or tryptophan. D genes are given only for firm matches. Clone size is shown for a subset of rows, as once, few, many or a class of expanded clone.

d_call j_call clone_size v_call cdr3_aa cdr3_nt
- TRBJ2-1 - TRBV3-1/TRBV3-2 CASSTLSYNEQFF TGTGCCAGCAGCACCCTTTCCTACAATGAGCAGTTCTTC
TRBD1 TRBJ1-1 - TRBV9 CASSPRDRGFAEAFF TGTGCCAGCAGCCCCCGGGACAGGGGATTCGCTGAAGCTTTCTTT
- TRBJ2-2 - TRBV29-1 CSVPDHTGELFF TGCAGCGTTCCGGATCACACCGGGGAGCTGTTTTTT
- TRBJ1-2 - TRBV28 CASSFSGGYTF TGTGCCAGCAGTTTTTCTGGTGGCTACACCTTC
TRBD1 TRBJ2-2 - TRBV2 CASSGQGAGELFF TGTGCCAGCAGTGGACAGGGAGCCGGGGAGCTGTTTTTT
- TRBJ1-6 - TRBV2 CASSELSAVALHF TGTGCCAGCAGTGAACTGAGTGCGGTGGCCCTCCACTTT
- TRBJ1-1 - TRBV7-2 CASSLALGGLPEAFF TGTGCCAGCAGCTTAGCGCTCGGGGGTCTCCCTGAAGCTTTCTTT
- TRBJ1-3 - TRBV28 CASRGDTGNTIYF TGTGCCAGCAGGGGGGACACAGGAAACACCATATATTTT
TRBD1 TRBJ2-6 - TRBV19 CASSSHGTGLLSGANVLTF TGTGCCAGTAGTTCCCACGGGACAGGACTACTCTCTGGGGCCAACGTCCTGACTTTC
- TRBJ1-6 - TRBV27 CASSWTGSETLHF TGTGCCAGCAGTTGGACGGGCAGTGAGACCCTCCACTTT
- TRBJ1-1 - TRBV6-2/TRBV6-3 CASSDTGRTEAFF TGTGCCAGCAGTGACACAGGGAGGACTGAAGCTTTCTTT
TRBD2 TRBJ2-2 - TRBV5-4 CASRAGGPFTGELFF TGTGCCAGCAGGGCGGGGGGGCCTTTCACCGGGGAGCTGTTTTTT
- TRBJ1-2 - TRBV5-4 CASSSQTVPGYGYTF TGTGCCAGCAGCTCCCAGACGGTCCCGGGCTATGGCTACACCTTC
- TRBJ1-6 - TRBV7-2 CASSPRTGDSPLHF TGTGCCAGCAGCCCGCGGACTGGGGATTCACCCCTCCACTTT
- TRBJ2-3 once TRBV3-1/TRBV3-2 CASSQALGENRDWRTDTQYF TGTGCCAGCAGCCAAGCTCTCGGCGAGAACCGGGACTGGCGCACAGATACGCAGTATTTT
- TRBJ1-1 - TRBV5-6 CASSPDGLNTEAFF TGTGCCAGCAGCCCCGACGGTCTGAACACTGAAGCTTTCTTT
- TRBJ2-5 - TRBV3-1/TRBV3-2 CASSQVGGGETQYF TGTGCCAGCAGCCAAGTGGGAGGCGGGGAGACCCAGTACTTC
TRBD1 TRBJ1-1 - TRBV19 CAIRPRGRTEAFF TGTGCCATTAGGCCCAGGGGGAGGACTGAAGCTTTCTTT
TRBD1 TRBJ1-6 once TRBV2 CASSAKPGQSSYNSPLHF TGTGCCAGCAGTGCTAAACCGGGACAGAGCTCCTATAATTCACCCCTCCACTTT
TRBD1 TRBJ2-7 - TRBV7-8 CASSSRQGPYEQYF TGTGCCAGCAGCTCCCGACAGGGCCCCTACGAGCAGTACTTC
- TRBJ1-3 once TRBV3-1/TRBV3-2 CASSPTPGPGNTIYF TGTGCCAGCAGCCCTACCCCGGGGCCTGGAAACACCATATATTTT
- TRBJ1-2 - TRBV7-2 CASSLELRDYGYTF TGTGCCAGCAGCTTAGAGTTAAGGGACTATGGCTACACCTTC
- TRBJ2-2 - TRBV7-6 CASSATRNTGELFF TGTGCCAGCAGCGCAACTAGGAACACCGGGGAGCTGTTTTTT
- TRBJ2-2 - TRBV21-1 CASSKEPAGGPGGGELFF TGTGCCAGCAGCAAAGAACCAGCGGGGGGGCCGGGAGGCGGGGAGCTGTTTTTT
- TRBJ2-7 once TRBV5-6 CASSFTPLANYEQYF TGTGCCAGCAGCTTCACGCCCCTAGCAAACTACGAGCAGTACTTC
TRBD1 TRBJ2-7 - TRBV9 CASSATRQGAAHEQYF TGTGCCAGCAGCGCAACTCGACAGGGGGCAGCCCACGAGCAGTACTTC
- TRBJ1-1 - TRBV28 CASISTRNTEAFF TGTGCCAGCATATCGACAAGGAACACTGAAGCTTTCTTT
TRBD1 TRBJ1-4 - TRBV4-3 CASSQVALGTGGEKLFF TGCGCCAGCAGCCAAGTCGCTTTGGGAACAGGGGGTGAAAAACTGTTTTTT
TRBD1 TRBJ1-5 - TRBV3-1/TRBV3-2 CASSHVPGQGARGNQPQHF TGTGCCAGCAGCCATGTACCGGGACAGGGGGCGCGGGGCAATCAGCCCCAGCATTTT
- TRBJ1-2 - TRBV10-3 CAITQSQGINYGYTF TGTGCCATCACGCAATCGCAGGGAATAAACTATGGCTACACCTTC
TRBD1 TRBJ1-6 - TRBV19 CASTRDSNNSPLHF TGTGCCAGTACCCGGGACAGCAATAATTCACCCCTCCACTTT
TRBD1 TRBJ2-3 - TRBV6-5 CASSYSRGRADTQYF TGTGCCAGCAGTTACTCGAGGGGGCGGGCAGATACGCAGTATTTT
TRBD2 TRBJ2-5 - TRBV7-9 CASSLGLAGGPQETQYF TGTGCCAGCAGCTTAGGTCTAGCGGGGGGGCCCCAAGAGACCCAGTACTTC
TRBD1 TRBJ2-6 - TRBV14 CASSLGTGRVTGANVLTF TGTGCCAGCAGCCTCGGGACAGGGAGAGTAACTGGGGCCAACGTCCTGACTTTC
TRBD1 TRBJ2-7 - TRBV4-3 CASSQELRTGDSRGEQYF TGCGCCAGCAGCCAAGAATTGCGGACAGGGGATTCAAGAGGCGAGCAGTACTTC
- TRBJ2-7 - TRBV4-3 CASSQDGGPDRYEQYF TGCGCCAGCAGCCAAGATGGGGGTCCCGACAGGTACGAGCAGTACTTC
- TRBJ2-1 - TRBV29-1 CSADGHRSSYNEQFF TGCAGCGCCGACGGTCACAGGAGCTCCTACAATGAGCAGTTCTTC
- TRBJ1-5 - TRBV7-9 CASSPGQTYQPQHF TGTGCCAGCAGCCCCGGGCAGACCTATCAGCCCCAGCATTTT
TRBD1 TRBJ1-1 - TRBV7-8 CASSLGTGVEAFF TGTGCCAGCAGCTTAGGGACAGGGGTTGAAGCTTTCTTT
- TRBJ1-3 - TRBV4-2 CASSQDPGSNTIYF TGTGCCAGCAGCCAAGACCCAGGGTCGAACACCATATATTTT
- TRBJ2-7 - TRBV28 CASSLAGIGGFYEQYF TGTGCCAGCAGTTTAGCAGGGATTGGGGGCTTCTACGAGCAGTACTTC
TRBD2 TRBJ2-6 - TRBV19 CASSIGGERGSGANVLTF TGTGCCAGTAGTATAGGCGGGGAGCGGGGCTCTGGGGCCAACGTCCTGACTTTC
- TRBJ1-1 - TRBV30 CAWRWNTEAFF TGTGCCTGGAGATGGAACACTGAAGCTTTCTTT
- TRBJ2-5 - TRBV4-1 CASSQERGARETQYF TGCGCCAGCAGCCAAGAAAGGGGGGCCCGAGAGACCCAGTACTTC
- TRBJ2-5 - TRBV4-1 CASSQKLAPGNQETQYF TGCGCCAGCAGCCAAAAACTAGCCCCTGGGAACCAAGAGACCCAGTACTTC
TRBD2 TRBJ2-1 - TRBV6-5 CASSPGTSGYNEQFF TGTGCCAGCAGCCCAGGGACTAGCGGTTACAATGAGCAGTTCTTC
- TRBJ1-1 - TRBV19 CASRFVKDTEAFF TGTGCCAGTCGGTTTGTTAAGGACACTGAAGCTTTCTTT
- TRBJ2-5 - TRBV10-3 CAISEGRANQETQYF TGTGCCATCAGTGAGGGCAGGGCGAACCAAGAGACCCAGTACTTC
TRBD2 TRBJ2-5 - TRBV6-6 CASSFRTSGAQETQYF TGTGCCAGCAGTTTTAGGACTAGCGGGGCCCAAGAGACCCAGTACTTC
- TRBJ1-5 - TRBV6-5 CASNRGSNQPQHF TGTGCCAGCAATCGAGGGAGCAATCAGCCCCAGCATTTT
- TRBJ1-2 once TRBV7-9 CASSLANGFGYGYTF TGTGCCAGCAGCTTAGCGAATGGGTTTGGCTATGGCTACACCTTC
TRBD1 TRBJ2-7 - TRBV4-3 CASSQAGTGAFESYEQYF TGCGCCAGCAGCCAAGCCGGGACAGGGGCCTTTGAATCCTACGAGCAGTACTTC
- TRBJ1-5 - TRBV3-1/TRBV3-2 CASSLGGRAGQPQHF TGTGCCAGCAGCTTAGGTGGCAGGGCTGGTCAGCCCCAGCATTTT
TRBD1 TRBJ1-3 - TRBV6-5 CASSYSRGLGGNTIYF TGTGCCAGCAGTTACTCTAGGGGGCTCGGTGGAAACACCATATATTTT
TRBD1 TRBJ2-7 - TRBV5-1 CASSRTGASYEQYF TGCGCCAGCAGCCGGACAGGGGCCTCCTACGAGCAGTACTTC
- TRBJ1-2 - TRBV29-1 CSASPSGDLWGYTF TGCAGCGCGTCCCCCTCGGGAGACCTTTGGGGCTACACCTTC
- TRBJ2-7 few TRBV2 CASSPQVYEQYF TGTGCCAGCAGTCCACAGGTCTACGAGCAGTACTTC
TRBD1 TRBJ2-2 - TRBV5-1 CASSLARQGRVTGELFF TGCGCCAGCAGCTTGGCTCGACAGGGACGGGTCACCGGGGAGCTGTTTTTT
- TRBJ2-1 - TRBV9 CASSPVGAYNEQFF TGTGCCAGCAGCCCTGTAGGTGCCTACAATGAGCAGTTCTTC
TRBD1 TRBJ2-7 - TRBV20-1 CSASWGDIGTGYEQYF TGCAGTGCTAGTTGGGGGGACATCGGGACAGGGTACGAGCAGTACTTC